These 22 T cell receptor beta chains share one sample of origin, sequenced in a study of identical twins. From the 5' RACE reads, TCRdb called clonotypes with MiXCR, one entry per CDR3 protein. The sample carries some 1,600,000 distinct CDR3 sequences, about 32% recorded once. Sequenced material: cord blood. The receptors shown here come from a newborn girl in good health.

V is TRBV20-1 and J is TRBJ2-5, with no clear D. The J call is in doubt because the DNA end fits TRBJ2-7 better. Germline loops: CDR1 DFQATT, CDR2 SNEGSKA (reference sequence). The CDR3 runs 11 residues. CDR3 in DNA: TGCAGTGCCAAAAAGGCCCACGAGCAGTACTTC. It encodes CSAKKAHEQYF.

This clonotype appeared a few times. The chain links TRBV28 to TRBJ2-1, with a tentative D call TRBD2 (5 bases). V was pared by 6 bases and J by 10 bases, with 16 bases between. The germline V gene encodes CDR1 MDHEN and CDR2 SYDVKM. There are 13 residues in the CDR3. The CDR3 protein is CASSLGGGKEQFF. Here the CDR3 DNA reads TGTGCCAGCAGCCTCGGCGGAGGTAAAGAGCAGTTCTTC.

This clonotype was counted a few times. The rearrangement joins TRBV29-1 to TRBJ2-6; maybe TRBD1 (6 bases). The CDR3 runs 13 residues. Trimming shortened V by 6 bases and J by 2 bases, and 8 bases separated the two germline ends. Germline V gives CDR1 SQVTM, CDR2 ANQGSEA. The DNA for the CDR3 is TGCAGCGTCACAGGGACTGGGGCCAACGTCCTGACTTTC. Residues: CSVTGTGANVLTF.

This clonotype was counted only a few times. This rearrangement joins TRBV6-6 to TRBJ1-2; possibly TRBD1 for D (5 bases). V was shortened by 0 bases and J by 4 bases, with 12 bases between the two germline ends. Germline CDR1 is MNHNY and CDR2 is SVGAGI (reference sequence). The length of the CDR3 is 15 residues. Here the CDR3 reads CASSYSEGAPYGYTF. CDR3 in DNA: TGTGCCAGCAGTTACTCAGAAGGGGCCCCCTATGGCTACACCTTC.

The chain carries TRBV5-8 and TRBJ1-1; weak D call: TRBD1 (5 bases). There are 14 residues in the CDR3. Per germline, CDR1 SGHTS and CDR2 YDEGEE. Trimming cost V 1 base and J 11 bases, with 18 bases left between them. CDR3 nucleotide sequence: TGTGCCAGCAGCTTGTGGTCGAGTCAGGGAGAGGCTTTCTTT. It is translated as CASSLWSSQGEAFF.

The V and J genes are TRBV3-1 and TRBJ2-5; the match to TRBD2 covers 8 bases. Near its end, the DNA agrees better with TRBJ2-1, so the J call may be wrong. In germline, CDR1 is LGHDT, CDR2 YNNKEL (reference sequence). This CDR3 contains 17 residues. CDR3 loop: CASSQESLAAAQETQFF. DNA for the CDR3: TGTGCCAGCAGCCAAGAATCACTAGCGGCCGCCCAGGAGACCCAGTTCTTC.

The rearrangement joins TRBV6-6 to TRBJ1-2, with D hard to call. Trimming removed 6 bases from V and 1 base from J, with 3 bases in between. Germline V gene sequence: CDR1 MNHNY, CDR2 SVGAGI (reference sequence). The CDR3 is 11 amino acids. The CDR3 coding sequence is TGTGCCAGCAGGATTAACTATGGCTACACCTTC. This translates into CASRINYGYTF.

With respect to this clonotype: A much larger clone is a single base away; this may be a read error. V is TRBV20-1 and J is TRBJ2-5; D might be TRBD2 (5 bases). Between the trimmed V and J ends, which lost 5 bases and 5 bases, there was a span of 15 bases. From germline, CDR1 is DFQATT and CDR2 SNEGSKA (reference sequence). The CDR3 contains 13 residues. The CDR3, as DNA: TGCAGTGCTGGAGGTCGTGGTCGGGAGACCCAGTACTTC. It specifies CSAGGRGRETQYF.

This clonotype was seen just once. The chain joins TRBV7-2 to TRBJ1-3; D not certain. V lost 3 bases to trimming and J lost 4 bases, with 10 bases between them. The CDR3 contains 14 residues. Germline V lookup: CDR1 SGHTA, CDR2 FQGNSA. The CDR3 DNA follows: TGTGCCAGCAGCTTCATAGCGTCCGGAAACACCATATATTTT. It encodes CASSFIASGNTIYF.

V and J are TRBV24-1 and TRBJ1-5; D is ambiguous. The CDR3 runs 13 residues. Germline V gene sequence: CDR1 KGHDR, CDR2 SFDVKD. V shed 1 base and J shed 3 bases, with 3 bases lying between them. The CDR3 sequence is CATSDLPNQPQHF. The CDR3 DNA is TGTGCCACCAGTGATTTACCCAATCAGCCCCAGCATTTT.

V and J are TRBV20-1 and TRBJ1-5; D perhaps matches TRBD1 (5 bases). V gave up 6 bases and J gave up 0 bases, with 15 bases separating them. The CDR3 sequence is 15 residues long. CDR1 is DFQATT, CDR2 SNEGSKA, per germline (reference sequence). In DNA, the CDR3 is TGCAGTGCCCCCCCCCGGGGCCGTAGCAATCAGCCCCAGCATTTT. Residues: CSAPPRGRSNQPQHF.

The V gene is TRBV20-1, the J gene TRBJ2-3; D is ambiguous. CDR1 is DFQATT, CDR2 SNEGSKA, per germline (reference sequence). This CDR3 is 11 amino acids long. Trimming removed 2 bases at V and 9 bases at J, with 9 bases between. The CDR3 DNA sequence: TGCAGTGCTAGACAGGAGTACACGCAGTATTTT. Its protein product is CSARQEYTQYF.

Only a few counts were recorded for this clonotype. The chain employs TRBV6-5 and TRBJ2-1; 7 bases match TRBD2. Germline assignment: CDR1 MNHEY and CDR2 SVGAGI. The CDR3 has 15 amino acids. V lost 10 bases, J lost 5 bases, and 14 bases stayed unmatched. CDR3 coding DNA: TGTGCCACAGGCGGACGATGGCTAGCGGACAATGAGCAGTTCTTC. Translation gives CATGGRWLADNEQFF.

The chain recombines TRBV5-1 with TRBJ2-7, with D possibly TRBD1 on 6 matching bases. The CDR3 length is 15 residues. Trimming left V 0 bases short and J 0 bases short, with 10 bases between. In germline, CDR1 is SGHRS, CDR2 YFSETQ. The CDR3: CASSLGQVRSYEQYF. CDR3 in DNA: TGCGCCAGCAGCTTGGGACAGGTCCGCTCCTACGAGCAGTACTTC.

This clonotype showed up just a few times. V is TRBV6-6 and J is TRBJ1-3, with TRBD1 matching over 9 bases. The V and J ends lost 8 bases and 4 bases, in that order; junction bases with no gene match: 12. The germline gives CDR1 MNHNY, CDR2 SVGAGI (reference sequence). The CDR3 sequence is 16 residues long. The CDR3 region has the DNA TGTGCCAGCGAGGTGGGACAGGGAAAAAAGGGAAACACCATATATTTT. Translating it yields CASEVGQGKKGNTIYF.

The chain couples TRBV29-1 to TRBJ2-3; 9 bases are a match to TRBD2. Germline trimming cut 6 bases from V and 4 bases from J; bases unmatched to any gene: 11. The length of the CDR3 is 15 residues. The germline V gene has CDR1 SQVTM and CDR2 ANQGSEA. CDR3: CSVQIAGVRADTQYF. The DNA for the CDR3 is TGCAGCGTCCAAATAGCGGGAGTAAGAGCAGATACGCAGTATTTT.

A few counts support this clonotype. CDR3 amino acids: CASSLRQVSYNEQYF. CDR3 sequence (DNA): TGTGCCAGCAGTTTAAGACAGGTCTCCTACAATGAGCAGTACTTC. The chain recombines TRBV28 with TRBJ2-7, with D tentatively TRBD1 (6 bases). This CDR3 is built from 15 residues. V lost 2 bases and J 7 bases, leaving 18 bases between the germline ends. From germline, CDR1 is MDHEN and CDR2 SYDVKM.

The rearrangement links TRBV20-1 to TRBJ1-2; no clear D gene. This CDR3 comprises 12 residues. CDR1 is DFQATT and CDR2 is SNEGSKA in the germline V gene (reference sequence). The V end lost 7 bases, the J end lost 0 bases, and 9 bases lay between the germline ends. The CDR3 loop reads CSGTPANYGYTF. DNA for the CDR3: TGCAGTGGAACACCTGCTAACTATGGCTACACCTTC.

The chain has TRBV24-1 and TRBJ2-2; TRBD2 aligns across 10 bases. In germline, CDR1 is KGHDR, CDR2 SFDVKD. Germline trimming cut 2 bases from V and 5 bases from J; bases unmatched to any gene: 4. This CDR3 comprises 16 residues. CDR3 sequence reads: CATSDSGLAFTGELFF. The CDR3 nucleotides are TGTGCCACCAGTGATTCGGGACTAGCGTTTACCGGGGAGCTGTTTTTT.

This clonotype appeared a few times. V gene TRBV20-1 combines with J gene TRBJ2-4; D might be TRBD1 (6 bases). V lost 7 bases, J lost 6 bases, and 22 bases lay in between. Germline CDR1 DFQATT, CDR2 SNEGSKA (reference sequence). This CDR3 contains 15 residues. The CDR3 DNA is TGCAGTGTGAAGAATTACAGGGAAATGGCAAACATTCAGTACTTC. Translated, it gives CSVKNYREMANIQYF.

There are a few counts of this clonotype. The chain employs TRBV12-3 or TRBV12-4 and TRBJ2-2; 11 bases align to TRBD2. Germline trimming cut 5 bases from V and 8 bases from J; bases unmatched to any gene: 10. CDR3 length equals 16 residues. CDR3 DNA sequence: TGTGCCAGCAGTCTCAGCGAGAGACTAGCGGGAGGGGAGCTGTTTTTT. Translating gives CASSLSERLAGGELFF.

The chain has TRBV20-1 and TRBJ2-3, with 8 nucleotides matching TRBD2. The germline V gene has CDR1 DFQATT and CDR2 SNEGSKA (reference sequence). J was trimmed by 7 bases and V by 5 bases; bases with no gene match: 14. This CDR3 is 15 amino acids long. The CDR3 DNA follows: TGCAGTGCTTTCAAGACTAGCGCCTTTATGAATACGCAGTATTTT. This translates into CSAFKTSAFMNTQYF.